These 15 T cell receptor beta chains share one sample of origin, sequenced in a study of response to subunit inactivated influenza vaccine. In TCRdb, the RT-PCR reads were re-called with MiXCR into one record per CDR3 protein. The table lists about 500,000 distinct CDR3 sequences, more than 15% of them singletons. This specimen consisted of CD4+ T cells sorted from PBMCs, obtained less than 30 months after vaccination. Receptor source: a man in his fifties or sixties who received an inactivated influenza vaccine.

This clonotype was counted at least ten times. The chain uses TRBV6-5 and TRBJ2-1, with D maybe TRBD1 (5 bases). V lost 0 bases to trimming and J lost 4 bases, with 7 bases between them. CDR3 length: 14 residues. CDR1 and CDR2 from the germline V gene are MNHEY and SVGAGI. CDR3 residues: CASSYSTVYNEQFF. Here the CDR3 DNA reads TGTGCCAGCAGTTACTCGACAGTTTACAATGAGCAGTTCTTC.

Only a few counts were recorded for this clonotype. The V call is TRBV28, the J call TRBJ1-1; D gene unclear. With 2 bases removed from V and 1 base from J, the gap between germline ends came to 5 bases. Per germline, CDR1 MDHEN and CDR2 SYDVKM. CDR3 size: 13 residues. For the CDR3, the DNA is TGTGCCAGCAGTTTAAACGCGAACACTGAAGCTTTCTTT. Its protein product is CASSLNANTEAFF.

Ten or more counts support this clonotype. CDR3 nucleotide sequence: TGCAGTGCCGGGGCCACTAGCGGGAGGATTGAGCAGTTCTTC. This translates into CSAGATSGRIEQFF. The gene calls are TRBV20-1 and TRBJ2-1, with 12 bases aligning to TRBD2. This CDR3 spans 14 amino acids. Unmatched junction bases numbered 9, after V lost 6 bases and J lost 9 bases. Germline V CDR1 and CDR2: DFQATT, SNEGSKA (reference sequence).

V is TRBV6-2 or TRBV6-3 and J is TRBJ1-1, with no clear D. CDR3 length: 13 residues. The germline V and J ends were trimmed by 6 bases and 3 bases, with 11 bases remaining between them. Germline V gene lookup returns CDR1 MNHEY and CDR2 SVGEGT. The CDR3 sequence: CASSVGSHTEAFF. The CDR3 DNA is TGTGCCAGCAGCGTTGGAAGTCACACTGAAGCTTTCTTT.

The chain recombines TRBV10-3 with TRBJ2-1; 7 positions match TRBD2. The CDR3 spans 14 residues. With V trimmed by 6 bases and J by 2 bases, 4 bases remained unmatched. Germline CDR1 ENHRY, CDR2 SYGVKD. The CDR3 DNA reads as TGTGCCATCAGACCTAGCGGAGCCTACAATGAGCAGTTCTTC. As protein: CAIRPSGAYNEQFF.

This clonotype was picked up a small number of times. The chain uses TRBV19 and TRBJ2-2; D unresolved. The length of the CDR3 is 14 residues. V was clipped by 3 bases and J by 7 bases, with 12 bases between them. Germline V CDR1 and CDR2: LNHDA, SQIVND (reference sequence). The CDR3 nucleotides are TGTGCCAGTAGTATCCTGGGTGACGTCGGGGAGCTGTTTTTT. This codes for CASSILGDVGELFF.

With respect to this clonotype: A much larger clone lies one base from this, so it may be a read error. The rearrangement uses TRBV7-3 and TRBJ2-2; D not resolved. The germline V gene has CDR1 SGHTA and CDR2 FQGTGA. This CDR3 comprises 13 residues. CDR3 sequence (DNA): TGTGCCGGCAGCCGCCTGAACACCGGGGAGCTGTTTTTT. Residues: CAGSRLNTGELFF.

Only a few counts were recorded for this clonotype. V gene TRBV20-1 combines with J gene TRBJ2-7, with 7 bases aligning to TRBD1. Trimming at V came to 5 bases and at J to 1 base, leaving 8 bases not matched to a gene. CDR3 size: 14 residues. Germline values: CDR1 DFQATT, CDR2 SNEGSKA (reference sequence). The CDR3 coding sequence is TGCAGTGCTCGAGGGGGCAGGGTGTCCTACGAGCAGTACTTC. Its translation is CSARGGRVSYEQYF.

The rearrangement joins TRBV7-2 to TRBJ1-2, with D tentatively TRBD1 (5 bases). CDR3 length: 13 amino acids. Germline CDR1 reads SGHTA; CDR2 reads FQGNSA. With 5 bases removed from V and 5 bases from J, the gap between germline ends came to 12 bases. In nucleotides, the CDR3 is TGTGCCAGCAGCCCCGGGGCCATGTATGGCTACACCTTC. Translating gives CASSPGAMYGYTF.

Only a few counts were recorded for this clonotype. The chain carries TRBV14 and TRBJ2-5; D uncertain. Germline assignment: CDR1 SGHDN and CDR2 FVKESK. The CDR3 covers 14 residues. Trimming left V 0 bases short and J 6 bases short, with 11 bases between. CDR3 sequence reads: CASSQDVSSKTQYF. The CDR3, as DNA: TGTGCCAGCAGCCAAGATGTTTCATCGAAGACCCAGTACTTC.

This clonotype was counted a few times. This sequence joins TRBV6-6 and TRBJ1-1; D is uncertain. Germline V gene lookup returns CDR1 MNHNY and CDR2 SVGAGI (reference sequence). The CDR3 loop spans 12 amino acids. V lost 0 bases to trimming and J lost 11 bases, with 10 bases between them. CDR3 in DNA: TGTGCCAGCAGTTACTCGGCGGGAAGGGCTTTCTTT. Its protein product is CASSYSAGRAFF.

This clonotype was recorded a few times. The J gene is TRBJ2-7, the V gene TRBV20-1, with 13 bases identical to TRBD2. This CDR3 has 17 amino acids. Germline loops: CDR1 DFQATT, CDR2 SNEGSKA (reference sequence). Trimming at V came to 0 bases and at J to 5 bases, leaving 10 bases not matched to a gene. The CDR3 spells CSARDRTSGRAWDEQYF. As DNA, the CDR3 is TGCAGTGCTAGAGATCGAACTAGCGGGAGGGCCTGGGACGAGCAGTACTTC.

The chain couples TRBV5-1 to TRBJ2-3; no clear D. The CDR3 contains 18 residues. The ends were cut back, 2 bases at V and 0 bases at J, with 19 bases in the middle. Germline values: CDR1 SGHRS, CDR2 YFSETQ. The CDR3 reads CASSFGLSSESSTDTQYF. The CDR3 DNA is TGCGCCAGCAGCTTCGGTTTGTCTTCGGAAAGTAGCACAGATACGCAGTATTTT.

This clonotype was seen ten or more times. The rearrangement links TRBV12-3 or TRBV12-4 to TRBJ2-1; 7 bases are a match to TRBD1. The CDR3 extends over 12 amino acids. V was pared by 5 bases and J by 6 bases, with 1 base of the junction left unmatched. CDR3 coding DNA: TGTGCCAGCAGTCGACAGGGCAATGAGCAGTTCTTC. Its translation: CASSRQGNEQFF.

V and J are TRBV10-3 and TRBJ2-7, with D tentatively TRBD1 or TRBD2 (5 bases each). CDR3 length: 11 amino acids. Germline values: CDR1 ENHRY, CDR2 SYGVKD. Trimming removed 6 bases from V and 5 bases from J, with 8 bases in between. This CDR3 reads CAIRGRDEQYF. The DNA of the CDR3 is TGTGCCATCAGGGGACGGGACGAGCAGTACTTC.